The 8 T cell receptor beta chains below come from one sample, sequenced in a study of early T cells in non-severe SARS-CoV-2 infection. TCRdb re-analysed the 5' RACE reads in MiXCR, keeping a single row per CDR3 protein. The sample yields 90,000 to 120,000 distinct CDR3 sequences, over 8.5% seen once. Specimen: whole blood. Source of these receptors: an adult who was a healthcare worker with PCR-confirmed SARS-CoV-2 infection or an uninfected control (not recorded which).

The table lists this clonotype with a few counts. The chain couples TRBV20-1 to TRBJ2-1, with D uncertain. V lost 0 bases and J 8 bases, leaving 20 bases between the germline ends. The CDR3 has 16 amino acids. Germline loops: CDR1 DFQATT, CDR2 SNEGSKA (reference sequence). CDR3 sequence: CSARDPVASYLDEQFF. The CDR3 region has the DNA TGCAGTGCTAGAGACCCGGTAGCCTCCTATCTTGATGAGCAGTTCTTC.

This clonotype was observed a handful of times. The J gene is TRBJ2-6, the V gene TRBV12-3 or TRBV12-4; D unresolved. The V gene lost 6 bases and the J gene lost 1 base, with 13 bases spanning the gap. The CDR3 is 16 residues long. The CDR3, as DNA: TGTGCCAGCAGCTCTAACGTGCCTTCTGGGGCCAACGTCCTGACTTTC. Its protein product is CASSSNVPSGANVLTF.

This clonotype was observed a few times. The rearrangement uses TRBV29-1 and TRBJ2-1; 8 bases agree with TRBD2. Germline trimming cut 4 bases from V and 0 bases from J; bases unmatched to any gene: 2. Germline CDR1 is SQVTM and CDR2 is ANQGSEA. CDR3 length equals 14 residues. The CDR3 loop is CSVGGGSSYNEQFF. The CDR3 coding sequence is TGCAGCGTTGGCGGGGGGAGCTCCTACAATGAGCAGTTCTTC.

V gene TRBV9 combines with J gene TRBJ1-1; tentatively, D is TRBD1 (5 bases). This CDR3 has 15 amino acids. CDR1 is SGDLS, CDR2 YYNGEE, per germline. The V gene lost 2 bases and the J gene lost 4 bases, with 15 bases spanning the gap. CDR3 in amino acids: CASSVTWGGATEAFF. In DNA form, the CDR3 reads TGTGCCAGCAGCGTCACATGGGGGGGAGCCACTGAAGCTTTCTTT.

The chain joins TRBV29-1 to TRBJ1-4; 8 positions match TRBD1. The CDR3 extends over 12 amino acids. CDR1 and CDR2 from the germline V gene are SQVTM and ANQGSEA. V trimming: 6 bases; J trimming: 8 bases; junction bases outside the gene matches: 5. The CDR3 loop is CSVQGAKEKLFF. CDR3 coding DNA: TGCAGCGTCCAGGGGGCGAAAGAAAAACTGTTTTTT.

The rearrangement joins TRBV9 to TRBJ2-3, with no clear D. The CDR3 covers 12 residues. Per germline, CDR1 SGDLS and CDR2 YYNGEE. V gave up 3 bases and J gave up 5 bases, with 7 bases separating them. CDR3 protein: CASSGGEDTQYF. CDR3 DNA: TGTGCCAGCAGCGGTGGAGAAGATACGCAGTATTTT. The variable domain in full, with the rest retrieved from reference TRBV9 and TRBJ2-3, is DSGVTQTPKHLITATGQRVTLRCSPRSGDLSVYWYQQSLDQGLQFLIQYYNGEERAKGNILERFSAQQFPDLHSELNLSSLELGDSALYFCASSGGEDTQYFGPGTRLTVL.

The V call is TRBV20-1, the J call TRBJ2-5; D might be TRBD1 (6 bases). CDR3 length: 13 residues. Germline values: CDR1 DFQATT, CDR2 SNEGSKA (reference sequence). Trimming took 3 bases from V and 1 from J, leaving 9 bases between them. The CDR3 nucleotides are TGCAGTGCTAGTGGACAGACCCAAGAGACCCAGTACTTC. Its protein product is CSASGQTQETQYF.

This clonotype came up a few times. The CDR3 DNA reads TGTGCCAGCAGCTTAGACCCCGCCAATGAGCAGTTCTTC. This gives the protein CASSLDPANEQFF. V gene TRBV7-9 combines with J gene TRBJ2-1; D unclear. Between the trimmed V and J ends, which lost 1 base and 6 bases, there was a span of 7 bases. Germline loops: CDR1 SEHNR, CDR2 FQNEAQ (reference sequence). CDR3 length equals 13 residues.